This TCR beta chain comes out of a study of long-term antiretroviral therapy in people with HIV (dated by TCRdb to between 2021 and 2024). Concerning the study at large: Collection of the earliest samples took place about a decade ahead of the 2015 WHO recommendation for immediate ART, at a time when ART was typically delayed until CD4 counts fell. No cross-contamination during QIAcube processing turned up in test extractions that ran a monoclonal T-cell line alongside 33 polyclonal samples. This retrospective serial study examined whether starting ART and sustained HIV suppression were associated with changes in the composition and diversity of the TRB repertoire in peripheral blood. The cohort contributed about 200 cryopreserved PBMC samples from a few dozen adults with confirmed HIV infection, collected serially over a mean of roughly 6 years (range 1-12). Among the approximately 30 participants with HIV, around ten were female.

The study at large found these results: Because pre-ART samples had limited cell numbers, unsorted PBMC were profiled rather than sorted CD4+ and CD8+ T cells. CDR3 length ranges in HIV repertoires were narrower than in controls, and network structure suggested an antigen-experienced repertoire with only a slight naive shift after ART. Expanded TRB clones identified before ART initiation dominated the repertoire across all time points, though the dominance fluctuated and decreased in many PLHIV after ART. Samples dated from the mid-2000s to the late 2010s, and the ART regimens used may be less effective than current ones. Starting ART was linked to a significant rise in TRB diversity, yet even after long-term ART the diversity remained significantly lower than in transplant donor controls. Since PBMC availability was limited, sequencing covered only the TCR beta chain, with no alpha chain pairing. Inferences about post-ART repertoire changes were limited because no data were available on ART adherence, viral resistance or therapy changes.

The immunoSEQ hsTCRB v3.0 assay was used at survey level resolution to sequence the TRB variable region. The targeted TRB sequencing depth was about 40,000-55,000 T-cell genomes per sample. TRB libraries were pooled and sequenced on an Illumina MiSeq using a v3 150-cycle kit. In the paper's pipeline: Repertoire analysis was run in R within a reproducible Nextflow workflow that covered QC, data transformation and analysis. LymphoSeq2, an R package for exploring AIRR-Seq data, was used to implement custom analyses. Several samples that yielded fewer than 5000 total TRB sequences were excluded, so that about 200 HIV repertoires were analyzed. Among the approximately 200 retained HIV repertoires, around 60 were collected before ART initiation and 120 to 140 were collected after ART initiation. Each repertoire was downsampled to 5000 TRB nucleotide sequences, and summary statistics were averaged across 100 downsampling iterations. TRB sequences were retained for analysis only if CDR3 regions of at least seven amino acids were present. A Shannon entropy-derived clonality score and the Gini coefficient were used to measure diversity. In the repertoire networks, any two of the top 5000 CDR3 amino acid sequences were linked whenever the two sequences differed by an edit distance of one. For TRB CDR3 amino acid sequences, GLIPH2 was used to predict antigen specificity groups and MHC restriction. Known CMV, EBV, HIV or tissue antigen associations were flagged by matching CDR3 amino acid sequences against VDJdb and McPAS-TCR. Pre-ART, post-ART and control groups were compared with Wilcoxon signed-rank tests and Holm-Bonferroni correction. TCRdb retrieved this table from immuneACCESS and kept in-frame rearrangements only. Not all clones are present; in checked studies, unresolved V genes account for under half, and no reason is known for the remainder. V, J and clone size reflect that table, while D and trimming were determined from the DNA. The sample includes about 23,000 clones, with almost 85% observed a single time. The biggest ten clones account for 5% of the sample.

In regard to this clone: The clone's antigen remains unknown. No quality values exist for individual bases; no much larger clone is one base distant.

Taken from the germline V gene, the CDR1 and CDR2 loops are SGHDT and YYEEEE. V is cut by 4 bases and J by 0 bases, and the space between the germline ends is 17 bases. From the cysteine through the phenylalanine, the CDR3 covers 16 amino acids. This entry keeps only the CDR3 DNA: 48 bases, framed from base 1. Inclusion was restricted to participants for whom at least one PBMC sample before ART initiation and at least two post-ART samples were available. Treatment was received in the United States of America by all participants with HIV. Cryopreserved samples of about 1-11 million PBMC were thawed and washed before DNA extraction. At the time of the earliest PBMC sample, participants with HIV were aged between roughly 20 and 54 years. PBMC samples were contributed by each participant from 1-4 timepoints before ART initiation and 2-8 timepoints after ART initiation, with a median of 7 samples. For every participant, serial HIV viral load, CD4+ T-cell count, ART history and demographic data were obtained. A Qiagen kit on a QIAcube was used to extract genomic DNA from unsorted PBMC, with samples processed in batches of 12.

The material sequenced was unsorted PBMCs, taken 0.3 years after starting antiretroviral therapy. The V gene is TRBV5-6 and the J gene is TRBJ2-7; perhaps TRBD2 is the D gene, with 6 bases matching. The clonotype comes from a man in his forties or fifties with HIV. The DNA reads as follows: TGTGCCAGCAGCCGGAGGGTCGACAGTTTCTCCTACGAGCAGTACTTC. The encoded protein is CASSRRVDSFSYEQYF.